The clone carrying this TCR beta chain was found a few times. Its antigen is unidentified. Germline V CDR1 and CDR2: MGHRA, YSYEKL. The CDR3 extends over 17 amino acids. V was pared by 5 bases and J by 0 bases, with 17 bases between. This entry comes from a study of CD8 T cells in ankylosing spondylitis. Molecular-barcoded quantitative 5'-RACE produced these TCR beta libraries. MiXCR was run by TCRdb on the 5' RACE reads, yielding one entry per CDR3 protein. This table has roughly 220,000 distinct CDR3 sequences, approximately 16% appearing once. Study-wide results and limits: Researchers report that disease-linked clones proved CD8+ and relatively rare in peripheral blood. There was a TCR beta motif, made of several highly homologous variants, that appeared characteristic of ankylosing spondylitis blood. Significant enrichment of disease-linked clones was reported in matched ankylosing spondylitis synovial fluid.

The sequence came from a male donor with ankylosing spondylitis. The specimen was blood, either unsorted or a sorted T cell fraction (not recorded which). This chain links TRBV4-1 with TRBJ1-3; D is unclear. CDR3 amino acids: CASSVHLQPISGNTIYF. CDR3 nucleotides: TGCGCCAGCAGCGTCCACCTACAGCCGATCTCTGGAAACACCATATATTTT.